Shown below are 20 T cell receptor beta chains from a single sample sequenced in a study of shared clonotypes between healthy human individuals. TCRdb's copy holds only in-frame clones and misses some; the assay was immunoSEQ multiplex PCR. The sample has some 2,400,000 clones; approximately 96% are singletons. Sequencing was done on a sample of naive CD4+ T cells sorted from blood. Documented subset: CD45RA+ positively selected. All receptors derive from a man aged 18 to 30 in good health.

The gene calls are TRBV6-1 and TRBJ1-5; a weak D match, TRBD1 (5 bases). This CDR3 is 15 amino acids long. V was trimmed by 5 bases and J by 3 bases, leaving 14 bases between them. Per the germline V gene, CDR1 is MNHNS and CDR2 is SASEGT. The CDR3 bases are TGTGCCAGCAGTCCCGGGGCGGGGCCCAATCAGCCCCAGCATTTT. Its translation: CASSPGAGPNQPQHF.

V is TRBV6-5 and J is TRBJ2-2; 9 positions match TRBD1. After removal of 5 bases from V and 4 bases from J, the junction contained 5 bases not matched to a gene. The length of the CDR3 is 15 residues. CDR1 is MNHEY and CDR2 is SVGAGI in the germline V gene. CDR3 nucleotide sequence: TGTGCCAGCAGTGGACAGGGGACAGGCACCGGGGAGCTGTTTTTT. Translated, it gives CASSGQGTGTGELFF.

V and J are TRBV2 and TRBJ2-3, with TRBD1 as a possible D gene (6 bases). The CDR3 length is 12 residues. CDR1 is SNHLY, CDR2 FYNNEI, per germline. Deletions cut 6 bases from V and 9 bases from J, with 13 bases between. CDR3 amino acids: CASRRQGRTQYF. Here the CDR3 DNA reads TGTGCCAGCAGGCGTCAGGGGCGAACGCAGTATTTT.

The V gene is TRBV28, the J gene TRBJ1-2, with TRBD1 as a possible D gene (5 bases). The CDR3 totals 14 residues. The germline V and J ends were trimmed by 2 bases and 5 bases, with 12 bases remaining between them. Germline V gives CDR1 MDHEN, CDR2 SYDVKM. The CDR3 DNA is TGTGCCAGCAGTTTAACAGGTCCCTCTTATGGCTACACCTTC. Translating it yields CASSLTGPSYGYTF.

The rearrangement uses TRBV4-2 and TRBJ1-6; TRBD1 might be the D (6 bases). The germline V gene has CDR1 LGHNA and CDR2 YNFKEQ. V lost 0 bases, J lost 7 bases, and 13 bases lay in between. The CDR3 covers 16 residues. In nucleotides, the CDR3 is TGTGCCAGCAGCCAAGAGGCAGGGGTAGAAAATTCACCCCTCCACTTT. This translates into CASSQEAGVENSPLHF.

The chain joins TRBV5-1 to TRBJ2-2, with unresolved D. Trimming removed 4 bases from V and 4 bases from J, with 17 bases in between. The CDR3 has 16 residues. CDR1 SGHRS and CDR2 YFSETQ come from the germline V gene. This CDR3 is CASSPRTGSRTGELFF. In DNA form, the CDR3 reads TGCGCCAGCAGCCCGAGGACCGGAAGTCGCACCGGGGAGCTGTTTTTT.

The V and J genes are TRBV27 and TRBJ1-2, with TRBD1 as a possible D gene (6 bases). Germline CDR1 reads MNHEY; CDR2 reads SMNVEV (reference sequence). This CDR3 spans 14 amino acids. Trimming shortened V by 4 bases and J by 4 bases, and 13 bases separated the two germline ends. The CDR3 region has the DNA TGTGCCAGCAGTTATAAGTCACAGGGCTATGGCTACACCTTC. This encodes CASSYKSQGYGYTF.

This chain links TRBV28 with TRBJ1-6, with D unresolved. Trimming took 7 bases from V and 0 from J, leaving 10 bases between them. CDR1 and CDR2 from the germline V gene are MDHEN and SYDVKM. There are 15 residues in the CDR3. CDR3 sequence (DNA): TGTGCCAGCACGTCCAGGTCCTCCTATAATTCACCCCTCCACTTT. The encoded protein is CASTSRSSYNSPLHF.

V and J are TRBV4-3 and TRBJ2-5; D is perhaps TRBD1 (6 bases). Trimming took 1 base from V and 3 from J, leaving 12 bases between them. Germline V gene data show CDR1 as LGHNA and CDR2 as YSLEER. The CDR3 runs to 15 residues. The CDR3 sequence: CASSQGVNREETQYF. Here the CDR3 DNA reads TGCGCCAGCAGCCAAGGGGTAAACAGGGAAGAGACCCAGTACTTC.

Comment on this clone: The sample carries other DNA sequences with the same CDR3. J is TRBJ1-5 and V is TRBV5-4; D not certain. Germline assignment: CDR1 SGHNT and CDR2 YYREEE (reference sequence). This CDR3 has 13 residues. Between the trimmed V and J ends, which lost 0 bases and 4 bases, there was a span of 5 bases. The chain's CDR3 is CASSLGQNQPQHF. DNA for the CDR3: TGTGCCAGCAGCTTGGGTCAGAATCAGCCCCAGCATTTT.

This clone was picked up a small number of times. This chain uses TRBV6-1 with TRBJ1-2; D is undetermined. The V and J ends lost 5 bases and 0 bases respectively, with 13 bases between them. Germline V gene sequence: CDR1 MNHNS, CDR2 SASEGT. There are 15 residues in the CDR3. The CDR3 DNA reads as TGTGCCAGCAGTCTCGACTGGGGAGCTAACTATGGCTACACCTTC. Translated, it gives CASSLDWGANYGYTF.

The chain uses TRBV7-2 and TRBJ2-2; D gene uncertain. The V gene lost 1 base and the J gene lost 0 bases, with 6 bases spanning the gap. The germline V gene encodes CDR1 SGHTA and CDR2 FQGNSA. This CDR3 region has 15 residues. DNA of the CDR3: TGTGCCAGCAGCTTAGGACCCGCGAACACCGGGGAGCTGTTTTTT. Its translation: CASSLGPANTGELFF.

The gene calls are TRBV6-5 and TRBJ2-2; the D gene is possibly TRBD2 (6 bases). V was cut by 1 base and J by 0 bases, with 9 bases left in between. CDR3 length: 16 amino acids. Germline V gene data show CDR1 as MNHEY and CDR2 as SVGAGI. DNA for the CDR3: TGTGCCAGCAGTTACTTCCTAGCGTCGAACACCGGGGAGCTGTTTTTT. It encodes CASSYFLASNTGELFF.

The CDR3 region is CASSVVRGGTGELFF. CDR3 in DNA: TGCGCCAGCAGCGTTGTCCGGGGCGGCACCGGGGAGCTGTTTTTT. This sequence joins TRBV5-1 and TRBJ2-2; possibly TRBD1 or TRBD2 for D (5 bases each). The CDR3 loop spans 15 amino acids. Deletions cut 4 bases from V and 4 bases from J, with 14 bases between. Germline V lookup: CDR1 SGHRS, CDR2 YFSETQ.

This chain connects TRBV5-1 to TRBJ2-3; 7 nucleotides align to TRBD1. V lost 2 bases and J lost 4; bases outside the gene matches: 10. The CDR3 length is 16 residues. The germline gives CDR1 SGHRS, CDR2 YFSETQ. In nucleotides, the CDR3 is TGCGCCAGCAGCTTAGAACAGGGGTGGGGCGCAGATACGCAGTATTTT. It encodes CASSLEQGWGADTQYF.

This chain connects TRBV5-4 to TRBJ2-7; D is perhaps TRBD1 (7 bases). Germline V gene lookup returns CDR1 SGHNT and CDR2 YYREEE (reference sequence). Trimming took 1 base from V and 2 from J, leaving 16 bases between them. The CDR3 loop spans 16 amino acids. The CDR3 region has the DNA TGTGCCAGCAGCTTGATTGGTCAGGGGGGCCCCTACGAGCAGTACTTC. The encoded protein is CASSLIGQGGPYEQYF. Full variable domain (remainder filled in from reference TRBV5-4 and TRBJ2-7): ETGVTQSPTHLIKTRGQQVTLRCSSQSGHNTVSWYQQALGQGPQFIFQYYREEENGRGNFPPRFSGLQFPNYSSELNVNALELDDSALYLCASSLIGQGGPYEQYFGPGTRLTVT.

The CDR3 DNA reads TGTGCCAGCAGCTTAGGGACAGGGCCTTCCTACGAGCAGTACTTC. This gives the protein CASSLGTGPSYEQYF. This chain joins TRBV11-3 and TRBJ2-7, with 8 bases matching TRBD1. This CDR3 has 15 residues. Germline lookup yields CDR1 SGHNT and CDR2 YENEEA. V dropped 1 base and J dropped 1; count of bases not matched to a gene: 3.

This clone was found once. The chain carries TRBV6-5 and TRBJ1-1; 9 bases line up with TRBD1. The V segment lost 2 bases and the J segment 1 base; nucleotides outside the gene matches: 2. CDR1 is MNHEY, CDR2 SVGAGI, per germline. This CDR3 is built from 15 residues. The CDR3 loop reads CASSYATGGNTEAFF. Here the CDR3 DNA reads TGTGCCAGCAGTTACGCGACAGGGGGGAACACTGAAGCTTTCTTT.

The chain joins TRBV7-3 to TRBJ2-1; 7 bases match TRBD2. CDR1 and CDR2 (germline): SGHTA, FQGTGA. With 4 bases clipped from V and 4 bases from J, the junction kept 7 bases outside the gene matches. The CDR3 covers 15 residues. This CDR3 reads CASSSWDGGYNEQFF. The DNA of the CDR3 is TGTGCCAGCAGCTCATGGGACGGGGGGTACAATGAGCAGTTCTTC.

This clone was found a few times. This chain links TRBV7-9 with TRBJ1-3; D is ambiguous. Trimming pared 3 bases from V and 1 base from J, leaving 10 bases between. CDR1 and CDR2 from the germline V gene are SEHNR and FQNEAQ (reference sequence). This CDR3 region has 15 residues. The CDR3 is CASSFSRESGNTIYF. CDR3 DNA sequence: TGTGCCAGCAGCTTCTCTAGGGAATCTGGAAACACCATATATTTT.